One and the same sample provided the 15 T cell receptor beta chains below, sequenced in a study of CD8 T cells in ankylosing spondylitis. From the 5' RACE reads, TCRdb called clonotypes with MiXCR, one entry per CDR3 protein. The sample records around 100,000 distinct CDR3 sequences, under 30% being singletons. Input material: synovial fluid, either unsorted or a sorted T cell fraction (not recorded which). The receptors here all came from a male donor with ankylosing spondylitis.

The rearrangement joins TRBV20-1 to TRBJ2-7, with 11 bases that match TRBD2. CDR3 size: 14 residues. The junction had 5 bases not matched to a gene; V was cut back by 3 bases and J by 4 bases. CDR1 DFQATT and CDR2 SNEGSKA come from the germline V gene (reference sequence). The CDR3 DNA sequence: TGCAGTGCTAGGGCCGGGACTAGCGGTTACGAGCAGTACTTC. Amino acids: CSARAGTSGYEQYF.

This clonotype counts as medium-sized. V is TRBV6-2 or TRBV6-3 and J is TRBJ1-1; D not certain. V lost 5 bases to trimming and J lost 3 bases, with 7 bases between them. The CDR3 is made up of 12 amino acids. Germline V gives CDR1 MNHEY, CDR2 SVGEGT. The CDR3 DNA is TGTGCCAGCAGTGTGTGGTACACTGAAGCTTTCTTT. Translating it yields CASSVWYTEAFF.

This clonotype has just a few counts. The CDR3 region is CACSRGAYEQYF. CDR3 sequence (DNA): TGTGCCTGTAGTAGGGGGGCCTACGAGCAGTACTTC. V gene TRBV30 combines with J gene TRBJ2-7; possibly TRBD1 or TRBD2 for D (6 bases each). V was cut by 6 bases and J by 2 bases, with 11 bases left in between. Germline lookup yields CDR1 GTSNPN and CDR2 SVGIG (reference sequence). CDR3 size: 12 residues.

V and J are TRBV12-3 or TRBV12-4 and TRBJ2-5; 12 bases line up with TRBD1. Trimming at V came to 3 bases and at J to 5 bases, leaving 13 bases not matched to a gene. This CDR3 region has 18 residues. CDR3 protein: CASSLAGQGAAGAETQYF. CDR3 DNA: TGTGCCAGCAGTTTGGCGGGACAGGGGGCGGCCGGGGCGGAGACCCAGTACTTC.

The chain couples TRBV7-2 to TRBJ1-6; no reliable D call. V was clipped by 1 base and J by 8 bases, with 6 bases between them. The CDR3 totals 13 residues. Germline V gene data show CDR1 as SGHTA and CDR2 as FQGNSA. The CDR3 is CASSLDEDSPLHF. The CDR3 DNA is TGTGCCAGCAGCTTAGACGAGGATTCACCCCTCCACTTT.

The genes are TRBV20-1 and TRBJ2-1, with a weak D call TRBD1 (6 bases). This CDR3 spans 14 amino acids. Trimming removed 6 bases at V and 10 bases at J, with 22 bases between. The germline V gene encodes CDR1 DFQATT and CDR2 SNEGSKA (reference sequence). The DNA for the CDR3 is TGCAGTGCCCCTATCCCGGGACATTTAGGGGAGCAGTTCTTC. Translated, it gives CSAPIPGHLGEQFF.

This clonotype has just a few counts. The J gene is TRBJ2-7, the V gene TRBV15, with D perhaps TRBD2 (6 bases). Trimming stripped 3 bases from V and 3 bases from J, with 18 bases between. Germline CDR1 reads LNHNV; CDR2 reads YYDKDF (reference sequence). The CDR3 runs 16 residues. CDR3 in DNA: TGTGCCACCAGCAGCGAGACCGGGACTGGAGTCTACGAGCAGTACGTC. This sequence encodes CATSSETGTGVYEQYV.

There are a few counts of this clonotype. The chain links TRBV10-1 to TRBJ2-1; D might be TRBD2 (6 bases). Trimming took off 3 bases at V and 7 bases at J, with 16 bases between the two ends. The CDR3 contains 15 residues. Germline V lookup: CDR1 WNHNN, CDR2 SYGVQD (reference sequence). CDR3: CASSELRAGGNEQFF. In DNA form, the CDR3 reads TGCGCCAGCAGTGAACTAAGGGCTGGAGGGAATGAGCAGTTCTTC.

This clonotype was detected only a few times. The V gene is TRBV6-1, the J gene TRBJ2-2; D is undetermined. Trimming took off 7 bases at V and 1 base at J, with 16 bases between the two ends. The CDR3 covers 16 residues. Germline CDR1 reads MNHNS; CDR2 reads SASEGT. The CDR3 coding sequence is TGTGCCAGCACCGAGCTACCAGCTCAGAACACCGGGGAGCTGTTTTTT. It translates to CASTELPAQNTGELFF.

This clonotype was seen ten or more times. The chain joins TRBV3-1 to TRBJ1-1; D might be TRBD1 (5 bases). CDR1 is LGHDT and CDR2 is YNNKEL in the germline V gene (reference sequence). The V end was cut by 3 bases, the J end by 10 bases, with 12 bases between. The CDR3 spans 12 residues. DNA of the CDR3: TGTGCCAGCAGCCAGGTAGACAGCCGAGCTTTCTTT. Protein: CASSQVDSRAFF.

This clonotype was counted only a few times. The chain couples TRBV29-1 to TRBJ1-1; a weak D match, TRBD1 (5 bases). There are 14 residues in the CDR3. CDR1 and CDR2 from the germline V gene are SQVTM and ANQGSEA. V gave up 3 bases and J gave up 1 base, with 12 bases separating them. The CDR3 bases are TGCAGCGTTGATAGGGGATGGGCGAACACTGAAGCTTTCTTT. Protein sequence: CSVDRGWANTEAFF.

This sequence joins TRBV12-3 or TRBV12-4 and TRBJ2-2, with a possible D match to TRBD2 (7 bases). V gave up 3 bases and J gave up 4 bases, with 9 bases separating them. This CDR3 spans 14 amino acids. The CDR3 loop reads CASSLRGRTGELFF. In DNA form, the CDR3 reads TGTGCCAGCAGTTTGCGGGGGCGCACCGGGGAGCTGTTTTTT.

This sequence joins TRBV20-1 and TRBJ2-1; TRBD2 matches at 14 bases. Germline CDR1 and CDR2: DFQATT and SNEGSKA (reference sequence). The CDR3 length is 13 residues. Trimming took 3 bases from V and 10 from J; bases not matched to a gene: 2. CDR3 sequence: CSARTSGRAEQFF. In DNA, the CDR3 is TGCAGTGCTAGGACTAGCGGGAGGGCCGAGCAGTTCTTC.

This clonotype showed up many times. The rearrangement joins TRBV19 to TRBJ2-7, with 7 positions matching TRBD1. Per the germline V gene, CDR1 is LNHDA and CDR2 is SQIVND (reference sequence). CDR3 length: 13 residues. Trimming took 5 bases from V and 3 from J; bases not matched to a gene: 4. The CDR3 DNA is TGTGCCAGTAGTCTCCGGGACAGCTACGAGCAGTACTTC. Encoded protein: CASSLRDSYEQYF. The full variable domain, rest sourced from reference TRBV19 and TRBJ2-7, is DGGITQSPKYLFRKEGQNVTLSCEQNLNHDAMYWYRQDPGQGLRLIYYSQIVNDFQKGDIAEGYSVSREKKESFPLTVTSAQKNPTAFYLCASSLRDSYEQYFGPGTRLTVT.

This clonotype came up a few times. The J gene is TRBJ1-1, the V gene TRBV3-1; TRBD1 matches at 7 bases. Germline V gene sequence: CDR1 LGHDT, CDR2 YNNKEL (reference sequence). CDR3 length equals 15 residues. The V segment lost 0 bases and the J segment 3 bases; nucleotides outside the gene matches: 4. CDR3 nucleotides: TGTGCCAGCAGCCAAGAGGGCAGGGGGGACACTGAAGCTTTCTTT. Translated: CASSQEGRGDTEAFF.